This T cell receptor beta chain was sequenced for a study of Graves' ophthalmopathy and Graves' hyperthyroidism. Ophthalmopathy cases showed moderate-to-severe activity, scoring CAS ≥3 and NOSPECS ≥4, with duration under 3 months. Amplified TCR beta CDR3 regions were obtained using RNA transcripts as template. RT-PCR was first run with HTBI primers, then multiplex PCR in a second round. TCRdb independently ran MiXCR on the multiplex PCR reads; one entry per CDR3 protein. The sample holds roughly 300,000 distinct CDR3 sequences, roughly a sixth seen once. Overall study results and limits: For predicting ophthalmopathy progression, the model had almost 71% sensitivity and roughly 77% specificity.

The germline V and J ends were trimmed by 6 bases and 0 bases, with 5 bases remaining between them. Germline CDR1 SQVTM, CDR2 ANQGSEA. CDR3 length: 11 amino acids. This clonotype has a count of ten or more. No antigen is known for it. Sequencing was done on a sample of peripheral blood. The chain joins TRBV29-1 to TRBJ1-1; no reliable D call. The receptor comes from an adult man with Graves' ophthalmopathy. The CDR3 DNA follows: TGCAGCGTCGACGTGAACACTGAAGCTTTCTTT. Its translation: CSVDVNTEAFF.